These T cell receptor beta chains were read from a single sample in a study of T cell repertoires in cytomegalovirus infection. Using its own MiXCR run on the reads, TCRdb lists one record per CDR3 protein. The data show 200,000 to 300,000 distinct CDR3 sequences, approximately 9.1% seen once. Sequencing was performed on PBMCs. All receptors derive from a human donor in good health (CMV status not recorded). Some clones in this sample may be carry-over from other donors' samples. The CDR3 runs from the conserved cysteine through the conserved F or W. D genes are given only for firm matches. Size is stated for part of the rows, as once, few or many counts, or as a class when the clone is expanded.

j_call d_call clone_size v_call cdr3_nt cdr3_aa
TRBJ2-1 TRBD1 many TRBV24-1 TGTGCCACCAGTGAACCGCCGGGACAGGGGGCCCATGAGCAGTTCTTC CATSEPPGQGAHEQFF
TRBJ2-7 NA NA TRBV15 TGTGCCACCAGCCGCGTAGGGGGGGGACAAAAGGCACCCTACGAGCAGTACTTC CATSRVGGGQKAPYEQYF
TRBJ2-1 NA NA TRBV20-1 TGCAGTGCTAGAAAGCGGGTATGGGGGTCCAACAATGAGCAGTTCTTC CSARKRVWGSNNEQFF
TRBJ1-3 TRBD1 many TRBV6-6 TGTGCCAGCAGTTACCTCTCGGGACAGGGGGCGAAAGGTGGAAACACCATATATTTT CASSYLSGQGAKGGNTIYF
TRBJ1-5 NA many TRBV7-4 TGTGCCAGCAGCTTAGCTAAAGGGGCTGGCAATCAGCCCCAGCATTTT CASSLAKGAGNQPQHF
TRBJ1-1 NA few TRBV4-3 TGCGCCAGCAGCCGGGGGGACGGCACTGAAGCTTTCTTT CASSRGDGTEAFF
TRBJ1-6 NA many TRBV12-3/TRBV12-4 TGTGCCAGCAGTTTGGGCTCGCCGGAAGCCCCCCTCTCCCTCCACTTT CASSLGSPEAPLSLHF
TRBJ1-2 TRBD1 NA TRBV5-1 TGCGCCAGCAGGATTCTCCAGGGGGCCTATGGCTACACCTTC CASRILQGAYGYTF
TRBJ2-7 NA many TRBV28 TGTGCCAGCAGCTTACCAGGGACCTCCTACGAGCAGTACTTC CASSLPGTSYEQYF
TRBJ2-3 TRBD1 many TRBV15 TGTGCCACCAGCAGAGACAGGACAGGGAATCCAGATACGCAGTATTTT CATSRDRTGNPDTQYF
TRBJ2-4 NA many TRBV7-2 TGTGCCAGCAGCTCCCCTCTGAAAAACATTCAGTACTTC CASSSPLKNIQYF
TRBJ1-2 NA few TRBV12-3/TRBV12-4 TGTGCCAGCAGTTTATCTTCTGTGTCCTATGGCTACACCTTC CASSLSSVSYGYTF
TRBJ1-3 TRBD1 many TRBV7-2 TGTGCCAGCACCCCGACAGGGGCCCTCTCTGGAAACACCATATATTTT CASTPTGALSGNTIYF
TRBJ1-2 NA many TRBV11-2 TGTGCCAGCAGCTTACAGGACATAACTAACTATGGCTACACCTTC CASSLQDITNYGYTF
TRBJ2-1 TRBD1 many TRBV7-2 TGTGCCAGCAGCTCCCTCGGACAGGGAAGGCAGTTCTTC CASSSLGQGRQFF
TRBJ2-7 NA many TRBV7-2 TGTGCCAGCAGCTACCTCACGGGTTTTATCTACGAGCAGTACTTC CASSYLTGFIYEQYF
TRBJ1-5 NA NA TRBV28 TGTGCCAGCAGAAATCAGGGCAACAATCAGCCCCAGCATTTT CASRNQGNNQPQHF